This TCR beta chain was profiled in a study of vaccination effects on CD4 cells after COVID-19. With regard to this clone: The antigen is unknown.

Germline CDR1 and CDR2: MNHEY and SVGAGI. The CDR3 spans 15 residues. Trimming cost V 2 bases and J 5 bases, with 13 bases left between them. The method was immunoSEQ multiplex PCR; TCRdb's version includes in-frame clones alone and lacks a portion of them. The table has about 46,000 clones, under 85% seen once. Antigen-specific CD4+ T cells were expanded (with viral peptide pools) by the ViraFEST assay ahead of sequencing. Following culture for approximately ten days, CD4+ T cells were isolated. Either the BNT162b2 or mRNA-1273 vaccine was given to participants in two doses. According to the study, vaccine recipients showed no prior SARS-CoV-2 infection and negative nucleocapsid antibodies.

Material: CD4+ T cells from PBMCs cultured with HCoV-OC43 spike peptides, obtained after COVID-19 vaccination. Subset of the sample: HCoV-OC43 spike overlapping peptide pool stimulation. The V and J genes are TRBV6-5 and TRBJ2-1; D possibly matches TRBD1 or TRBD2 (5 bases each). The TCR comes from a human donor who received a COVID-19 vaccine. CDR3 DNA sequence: TGTGCCAGCAGTTACGGGACGGGCCATGACAATGAGCAGTTCTTC. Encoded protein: CASSYGTGHDNEQFF.